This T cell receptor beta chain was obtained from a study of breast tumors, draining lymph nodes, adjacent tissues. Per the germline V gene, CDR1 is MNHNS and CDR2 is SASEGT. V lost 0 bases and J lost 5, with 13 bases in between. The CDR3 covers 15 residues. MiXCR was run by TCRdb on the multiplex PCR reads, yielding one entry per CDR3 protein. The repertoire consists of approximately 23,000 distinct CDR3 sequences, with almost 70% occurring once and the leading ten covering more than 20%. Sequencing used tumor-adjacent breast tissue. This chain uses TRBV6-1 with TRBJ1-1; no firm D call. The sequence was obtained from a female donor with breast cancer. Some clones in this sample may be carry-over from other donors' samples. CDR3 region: CASSEAEGRRTEAFF. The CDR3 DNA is TGTGCCAGCAGTGAAGCGGAGGGCCGGAGGACTGAAGCTTTCTTT.